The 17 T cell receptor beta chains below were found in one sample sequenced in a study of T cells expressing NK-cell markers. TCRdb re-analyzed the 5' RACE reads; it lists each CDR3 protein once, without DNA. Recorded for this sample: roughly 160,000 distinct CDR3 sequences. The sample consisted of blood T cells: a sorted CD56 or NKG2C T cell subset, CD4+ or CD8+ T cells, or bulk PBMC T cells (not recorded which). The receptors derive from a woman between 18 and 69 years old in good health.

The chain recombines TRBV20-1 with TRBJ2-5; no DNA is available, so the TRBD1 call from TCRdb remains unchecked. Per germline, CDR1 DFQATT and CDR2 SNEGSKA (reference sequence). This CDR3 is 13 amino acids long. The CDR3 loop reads CSATQGARETQYF.

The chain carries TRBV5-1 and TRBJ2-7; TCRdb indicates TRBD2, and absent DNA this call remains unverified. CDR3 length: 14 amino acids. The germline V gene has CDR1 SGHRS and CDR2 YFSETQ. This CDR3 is CASSPSSQDYEQYF.

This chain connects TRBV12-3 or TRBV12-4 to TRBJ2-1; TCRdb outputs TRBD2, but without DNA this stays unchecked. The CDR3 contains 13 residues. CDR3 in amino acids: CASSSSRAGGQFF.

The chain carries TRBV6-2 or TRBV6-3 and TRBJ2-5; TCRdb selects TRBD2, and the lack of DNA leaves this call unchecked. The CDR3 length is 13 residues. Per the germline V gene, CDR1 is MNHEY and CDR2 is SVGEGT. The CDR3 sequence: CASSDRRRETQYF.

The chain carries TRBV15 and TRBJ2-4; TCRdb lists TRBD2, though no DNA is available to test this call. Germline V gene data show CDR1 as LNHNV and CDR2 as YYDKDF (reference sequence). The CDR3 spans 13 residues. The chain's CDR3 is CATKGGNLNIQYF.

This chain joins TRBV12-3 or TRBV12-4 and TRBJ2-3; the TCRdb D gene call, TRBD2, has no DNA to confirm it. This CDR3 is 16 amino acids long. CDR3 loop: CASSVRLAGGTDTQYF.

The CDR3 sequence is CASSPTGTSSTDTQYF. This chain connects TRBV7-9 to TRBJ2-3; with no DNA, the TCRdb D assignment of TRBD1 cannot be verified. This CDR3 is 16 amino acids long. The germline gives CDR1 SEHNR, CDR2 FQNEAQ (reference sequence). Together with reference TRBV7-9 and TRBJ2-3, the CDR3 gives the full variable domain: DTGVSQNPRHKITKRGQNVTFRCDPISEHNRLYWYRQTLGQGPEFLTYFQNEAQLEKSRLLSDRFSAERPKGSFSTLEIQRTEQGDSAMYLCASSPTGTSSTDTQYFGPGTRLTVL.

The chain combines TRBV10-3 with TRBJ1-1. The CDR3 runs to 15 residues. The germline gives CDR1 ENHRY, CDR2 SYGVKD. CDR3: CAISSSPTGNTEAFF.

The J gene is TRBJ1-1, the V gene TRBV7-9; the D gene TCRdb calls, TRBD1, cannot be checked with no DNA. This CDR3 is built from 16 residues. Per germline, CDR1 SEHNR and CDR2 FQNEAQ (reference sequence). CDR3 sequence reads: CASSSPPGQGYTEAFF.

The CDR3 sequence: CSANRLGSADTQYF. J is TRBJ2-3 and V is TRBV20-1; with no DNA, the TCRdb D assignment of TRBD1 cannot be verified. The CDR3 contains 14 residues. Germline V gene lookup returns CDR1 DFQATT and CDR2 SNEGSKA (reference sequence).

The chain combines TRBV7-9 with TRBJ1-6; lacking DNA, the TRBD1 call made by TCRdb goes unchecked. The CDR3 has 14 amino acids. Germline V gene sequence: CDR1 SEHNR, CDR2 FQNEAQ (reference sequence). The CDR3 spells CASSLQGLNSPLHF.

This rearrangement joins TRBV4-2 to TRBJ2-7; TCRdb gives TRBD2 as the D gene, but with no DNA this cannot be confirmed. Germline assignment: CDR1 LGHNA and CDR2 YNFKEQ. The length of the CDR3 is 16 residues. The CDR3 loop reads CASSQEGGTRFYEQYF.

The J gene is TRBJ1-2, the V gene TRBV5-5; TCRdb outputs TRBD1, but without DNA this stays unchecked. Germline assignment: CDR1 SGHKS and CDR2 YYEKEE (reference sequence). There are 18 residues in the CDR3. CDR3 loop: CASSLDANDRVHGYGYTF.

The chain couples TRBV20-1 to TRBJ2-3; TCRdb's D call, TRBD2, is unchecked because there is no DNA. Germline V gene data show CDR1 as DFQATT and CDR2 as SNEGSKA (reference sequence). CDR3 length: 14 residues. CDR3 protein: CSADGLAGDDTQYF.

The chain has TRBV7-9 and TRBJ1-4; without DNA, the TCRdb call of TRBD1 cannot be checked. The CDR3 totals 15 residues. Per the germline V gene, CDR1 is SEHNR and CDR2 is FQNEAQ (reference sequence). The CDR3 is CASSQSGTDNEKLFF.

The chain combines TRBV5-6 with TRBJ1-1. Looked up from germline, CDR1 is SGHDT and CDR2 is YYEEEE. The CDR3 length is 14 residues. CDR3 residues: CASSLAWGTGEAFF.

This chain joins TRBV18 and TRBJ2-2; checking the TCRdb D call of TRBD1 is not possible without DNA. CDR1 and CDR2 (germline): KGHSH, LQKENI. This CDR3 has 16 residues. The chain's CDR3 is CASSPQRQGATGELFF.